This TCR beta chain was profiled in a study of technical replicates of blood from a handful of donors (dated by TCRdb to about 2017). The library relied on the immunoSEQ multiplex PCR assay. In its TCRdb copy, this immuneACCESS table keeps in-frame sequences only and misses some clones. Where compared with another copy, unresolved V genes explain less than half of these, and the others have no known cause. The sample yields roughly 13,000 clones; approximately 88% were counted once. The ten most abundant clones make up around 9.9% of the sample. In its sample, this clone was seen once. The clone's antigen remains unknown. The record has no base qualities; no much larger clone is one base away. The sequencing sample was made of PBMCs. The receptor comes from a human donor in good health.

The CDR3 protein is CSVYVERETDEQFF. The DNA reads TGCAGCGTCTACGTTGAGCGGGAGACGGATGAGCAGTTCTTC. Here the chain combines TRBV29-1 and TRBJ2-1; the central 8 bases match TRBD2. There are 14 amino acids in the CDR3, from cysteine to phenylalanine inclusive. Just CDR3 DNA is preserved here, 42 bases in frame from base 1. V is cut back by 6 bases and J by 8 bases, with 12 bases in the junction unmatched. The germline V gene supplies CDR1 SQVTM and CDR2 ANQGSEA.